The source of this TCR beta chain is a study of cytomegalovirus exposure and HLA in healthy donors. Germline CDR1 and CDR2: ENHRY and SYGVKD. Unmatched junction bases numbered 4, after V lost 4 bases and J lost 4 bases. The CDR3 contains 14 residues. Researchers ran the PCR with 60 Vbeta and 13 Jbeta primers. Here immunoSEQ multiplex PCR was the method, and the copy in TCRdb shows in-frame clones only, minus some. The table lists 90,000 or so clones, roughly four fifths of them singletons. This receptor was identified in a man aged 30 to 39 in good health and CMV-seropositive. The source material was PBMCs. This sequence joins TRBV10-3 and TRBJ1-1; 9 bases align to TRBD1. The chain's CDR3 is CAISGGQGVTEAFF. The CDR3 DNA reads as TGTGCCATCAGTGGGGGACAGGGCGTCACTGAAGCTTTCTTT.